These T cell receptor beta chains were read from a single sample in a study of metastatic and nonmetastatic thyroid tumors. TCRdb re-analyzed the PCR reads through MiXCR. The repertoire includes 30,000 to 45,000 clones, about 29% of them detected once, and approximately 11% sits in the top ten. Sequences were obtained from blood. The receptors stem from a male donor with papillary thyroid cancer or a benign thyroid nodule (not recorded which). Some clones in this sample may be carry-over from other donors' samples. CDR3s include the opening cysteine and the closing phenylalanine or tryptophan. A D gene is named only where the DNA matches it firmly. Size is omitted from some rows. Given values are once, few, many or a class for expanded clones.

TGCAGTGCTAGGGGGGGGACAGGCCCCTACGAGCAGTACTTC	CSARGGTGPYEQYF	TRBJ2-7	.	TRBV20-1	.
TGTTCCAGCAGTCCCAGGGTGGGGACCTGGGAGCTGTTTTTT	CSSSPRVGTWELFF	TRBJ2-2	few	TRBV12-3/TRBV12-4	.
TGCAGTGCTAGAGGGCTAGCGGATAAGGAGGGTGATGAGCAGTTCTTC	CSARGLADKEGDEQFF	TRBJ2-1	few	TRBV20-1	TRBD2
TGTGCCAGCACCCGGGACAGGGGGCCAGATACGCAGTATTTT	CASTRDRGPDTQYF	TRBJ2-3	many	TRBV12-3/TRBV12-4	TRBD1
TGTGCCAGCACATTCCTGACAGGGGACTATGGCTACACCTTC	CASTFLTGDYGYTF	TRBJ1-2	.	TRBV6-1	TRBD1
TGTGCCAGCAGCCAAGGGTGGACAGGGGGCTACGAGCAGTACTTC	CASSQGWTGGYEQYF	TRBJ2-7	.	TRBV3-1	TRBD1
TGTGCCAGCAGCGTAAACAGCGTGGATTCACCCCTCCACTTT	CASSVNSVDSPLHF	TRBJ1-6	.	TRBV9	.
TGTGCCAGTAGTATTAACACGGCGAACACTGAAGCTTTCTTT	CASSINTANTEAFF	TRBJ1-1	.	TRBV19	.
TGTGCCAGCAGCCCCCTCGGTGGGCGCGACAATGAGCAGTTCTTC	CASSPLGGRDNEQFF	TRBJ2-1	.	TRBV11-2	.
TGTGCCAGCAGTCTCAGGGATCGGAACATTCAGTACTTC	CASSLRDRNIQYF	TRBJ2-4	many	TRBV28	.
TGTGCCAGCAGCTTAGCGGGAAATCATCAGCCCCAGCATTTT	CASSLAGNHQPQHF	TRBJ1-5	.	TRBV28	.
TGCAGTGCTAACAAGGACAGGGGGTTATACGAGCAGTACTTC	CSANKDRGLYEQYF	TRBJ2-7	medium-sized	TRBV20-1	TRBD1
TGCGCCAGCAGCCAATTGGACATGGTCTCCTACAATGAGCAGTTCTTC	CASSQLDMVSYNEQFF	TRBJ2-1	many	TRBV4-1	.
TGTGCTAGCAGCTTAGCCCCTAGCGCGATATCCTACGAGCAGTACTTC	CASSLAPSAISYEQYF	TRBJ2-7	many	TRBV7-7	.
TGTGCCAGCAGCTTGAGCCTAGCGGGGGTAAGCTCCTACGAGCAGTACTTC	CASSLSLAGVSSYEQYF	TRBJ2-7	.	TRBV5-6	TRBD2
TGCAGTGCTAGAAGGACAGAGGAGTATCAGCCCCAGCATTTT	CSARRTEEYQPQHF	TRBJ1-5	few	TRBV20-1	.
TGTGCCAGCTCACCATCCCGGGACGCCGGGGGCTACACCTTC	CASSPSRDAGGYTF	TRBJ1-2	.	TRBV18	.
TGTGCCAGCAAAAAAAAGGGTGAAGCTTTCTTT	CASKKKGEAFF	TRBJ1-1	few	TRBV27	.
TGTGCCAACCTTCGCGGGGCCTACACCGGGGAGCTGTTTTTT	CANLRGAYTGELFF	TRBJ2-2	.	TRBV7-2	.
TGTGCCAGCAGCCAAGCCGCGCCTGCTAGCGGGAGTTTCGGGGAGCTGTTTTTT	CASSQAAPASGSFGELFF	TRBJ2-2	many	TRBV4-2	TRBD2
TGTGCCACCAGTGAGCCCGGGACAGGGCTTTATGAGCAGTTCTTC	CATSEPGTGLYEQFF	TRBJ2-1	.	TRBV24-1	TRBD1
TGTGCCAGCACGCAAAGGTTGGGGGGAGGGGGAGACACTGAAGCTTTCTTT	CASTQRLGGGGDTEAFF	TRBJ1-1	.	TRBV6-1	.
TGTGCCAGCAGCGTAGCTGAGGGGCGCAGCTATGGCTACACCTTC	CASSVAEGRSYGYTF	TRBJ1-2	few	TRBV9	.
TGCGCCAGCAGCCAAGAGAGTTGGGGCACAGATACGCAGTATTTT	CASSQESWGTDTQYF	TRBJ2-3	.	TRBV4-1	.
TGTGCCATCAGCCCTACCGGGGCTAGCGGGAGTAGCACAGATACGCAGTATTTT	CAISPTGASGSSTDTQYF	TRBJ2-3	.	TRBV10-3	TRBD2
TGTGCCAGCAGTTGGTACGGACCCTACGAGCAGTACTTC	CASSWYGPYEQYF	TRBJ2-7	.	TRBV27	.
TGCGCCAGCAGCCAAGATCGGTTGTTCCTAGCGGGGGGCACAGATACGCAGTATTTT	CASSQDRLFLAGGTDTQYF	TRBJ2-3	.	TRBV4-1	TRBD2
TGTGCCAGCAGAAGACAGGGCAAAGCCTACGAGCAGTACTTC	CASRRQGKAYEQYF	TRBJ2-7	.	TRBV6-1	TRBD1
TGTGCCAGCAGTTTATCCAATTTCTTCCGGGGCATCGATCTGAACACTGAAGCTTTCTTT	CASSLSNFFRGIDLNTEAFF	TRBJ1-1	.	TRBV27	.
TGTGCCAGCAGTTACGCCGGGACAGAAGTATTGACCTACGAGCAGTACTTC	CASSYAGTEVLTYEQYF	TRBJ2-7	many	TRBV6-5	TRBD1
TGTGCCAGCAGCTTCGGGACAGGGAGGCAGTACTTC	CASSFGTGRQYF	TRBJ2-7	.	TRBV11-2	TRBD1
TGTGCCAGCAGTTACTCAGGGACAGGGAACTATGGCTACACCTTC	CASSYSGTGNYGYTF	TRBJ1-2	many	TRBV6-5	TRBD1
TGTGCCAGCAGTAACAGGGGGCAAACTGAAGCTTTCTTT	CASSNRGQTEAFF	TRBJ1-1	.	TRBV28	TRBD1
TGCAGTGCTAGAGATCTAGCGAGCTCCTACAATGAGCAGTTCTTC	CSARDLASSYNEQFF	TRBJ2-1	medium-sized	TRBV20-1	.
TGCGCCAGCAGTAGGCAGAAGAACACCGGGGAGCTGTTTTTT	CASSRQKNTGELFF	TRBJ2-2	medium-sized	TRBV10-1	.
TGCAGTGCTAGAATAGGTGCAGGTCAGCCCCAGCATTTT	CSARIGAGQPQHF	TRBJ1-5	.	TRBV20-1	.
TGTGCCAGCAGTGACAGGGGCTACGAGCAGTACTTC	CASSDRGYEQYF	TRBJ2-7	medium-sized	TRBV25-1	.
TGTGCCAGCAGCCGTGGCAGGGGTTCTACCTACGAGCAGTACTTC	CASSRGRGSTYEQYF	TRBJ2-7	many	TRBV14	.
TGTGCCAGCAGCCCAGGACTAGCGGGAGAGTCCTACGAGCAGTACTTC	CASSPGLAGESYEQYF	TRBJ2-7	.	TRBV9	TRBD2
TGCGCCAGCAGCCCACGTCTCGGGACAGGGAGCACTGAAAAACTGTTTTTT	CASSPRLGTGSTEKLFF	TRBJ1-4	.	TRBV4-3	TRBD1
TGTGCCAGCAGCTTGGAGGCGTACGAGCAGTACTTC	CASSLEAYEQYF	TRBJ2-7	few	TRBV7-2	.
TGCGCCAGCAGCTTGAGTCAGGGGTACTACAATGAGCAGTTCTTC	CASSLSQGYYNEQFF	TRBJ2-1	few	TRBV5-1	.
TGTGCCAGCACTAGAGAAGCTTTCTTT	CASTREAFF	TRBJ1-1	.	TRBV27	.
TGCGCCAGCAGCTTTCAGGGTGAAATCACAGATACGCAGTATTTT	CASSFQGEITDTQYF	TRBJ2-3	many	TRBV5-1	.
TGTGCCAGCAGTGAATCGGCGGGAGGGCCAGATACGCAGTATTTT	CASSESAGGPDTQYF	TRBJ2-3	many	TRBV6-1	TRBD2
TGCAGTGCTCTCTGGGGGAGGGGCCAAGCTTTCTTT	CSALWGRGQAFF	TRBJ1-1	.	TRBV20-1	.
TGTGCCAGCACATTCCGGGGAGCGCGAACTGAAGCTTTCTTT	CASTFRGARTEAFF	TRBJ1-1	.	TRBV28	.
TGCGCCAGCAGCCAAGCTAGACAGAGGACCTACGAGCAGTACTTC	CASSQARQRTYEQYF	TRBJ2-7	medium-sized	TRBV4-1	.
TGTGCCAGCAGCGCTCGGGGGCAAGAACTGTTTTTT	CASSARGQELFF	TRBJ1-4	.	TRBV9	.
TGTGCCAGCAGGCGGACAGGGGCTCCCGGGGAGCTGTTTTTT	CASRRTGAPGELFF	TRBJ2-2	.	TRBV28	TRBD1
TGTGCCAGCAGCCAAGGAAGGCTAGCGGAAGTCTACGAGCAGTACTTC	CASSQGRLAEVYEQYF	TRBJ2-7	.	TRBV3-1	TRBD2
TGTGCCAGCAGCTTGGAGGCGGCCCTCTCCTACGAGCAGTACTTC	CASSLEAALSYEQYF	TRBJ2-7	.	TRBV5-5	.